This T cell receptor beta chain comes out of a study of T-cell memory formation after mild COVID-19 (dated by TCRdb to the early 2020s). Background for the entire study: Most TCR sequence clusters were specific to one of the two donors. Two young, previously healthy adult volunteers made up the cohort, one male and one female. T-cell clones expanding and contracting after mild COVID-19 in a couple of donors were tracked by longitudinal TCRalpha and TCRbeta repertoire sequencing. The paper's findings and limits, for the study overall: From day 15 to 85, contracting clones showed balanced CD4/CD8 phenotypes, whereas a second wave of clones that expanded from day 15 to 37 leaned towards CD4+. Contracting CD4+ clones turned up mainly in the CM and EM memory subsets, whereas EMRA was where CD8+ clones were enriched. The second-wave clones that peaked on day 37 were not confirmed to be SARS-CoV-2 specific. Some responding clones were found in pre-infection memory, which suggests that pre-existing cross-reactive memory T cells took part in the SARS-CoV-2 response. The study covered only a couple of mild cases, and larger cohorts including severe cases with pre-infection samples were considered necessary.

This clonotype showed up just a few times. What antigen it recognizes has not been identified. One base away there is no much larger clone; base qualities are not given. Ficoll-Paque density gradient centrifugation was the method used to isolate PBMCs. Instrument on record: Illumina NovaSeq 6000. cDNA libraries for TCRalpha and TCRbeta were prepared by 5'RACE using constant-segment primers, with sample barcodes and unique molecular identifiers added. Trizol reagent was used to extract RNA from every sample. Library amplification was performed in two PCR steps, and a second sample barcode and Illumina TruSeq adapters were introduced in the second step. The libraries were sequenced on an Illumina NovaSeq using 2 x 150 bp paired-end reads. On the authors' methods: With migec v1.2.7, reads were demultiplexed and then collapsed into UMI-guided consensus sequences. Using mixcr v2.1.11, UMI consensuses were aligned to TRA and TRB V and J templates and then assembled into clonotypes. Clonotypes were classified as expanded or contracted when called significant by both edgeR and NoisET, with noise models trained on biological replicates. For edgeR calls, a false discovery rate-adjusted p below 0.01 and a log2 fold-change threshold of 1 were applied. As an exploratory analysis of dynamics, max-normalized trajectories of the 1000 most abundant clonotypes were examined by PCA with hierarchical clustering. Each responding clone was given a CD4 or CD8 phenotype based on the CD4+ and CD8+ repertoires, which had been sequenced separately. The raw public data were reprocessed by TCRdb itself: fastp quality trimming at Q25, MiXCR clonotype calling, in-frame beta chains only. Merged by CDR3 protein, the rows form single entries marked with the most common genes and DNA. TCRdb's processing, not the authors' own work, is the source of the V and J calls. Here the sample has about 170,000 distinct CDR3 sequences; over 10% occur a single time. The ten largest clonotypes hold 2.5% to 3.5% of the sample.

Trimming accounts for 0 bases at V and 1 base at J, while the number of junction bases matched to no gene is 2. CDR1 LGHNA and CDR2 YSLEER were looked up in the germline V gene. From the cysteine up to the phenylalanine, the CDR3 has a length of 15 residues. This entry keeps only the CDR3 DNA: 45 bases, framed from base 1. The specimen sequenced was PBMCs or a T cell subset sorted from them (not recorded which). This sequence was found in a man between 18 and 29 years old who had mild COVID-19 (a few samples of this study predate the infection). The sample titles of this study are shuffled in the database, so cell type and time point are left out; the donor was told from shared clones. The receptor chain draws on TRBV4-3 and TRBJ2-5, with 7 bases matching TRBD1. The CDR3 reads as follows: CASSQDRGPQETQYF. The DNA reads as follows: TGCGCCAGCAGCCAAGATAGGGGGCCCCAAGAGACCCAGTACTTC.